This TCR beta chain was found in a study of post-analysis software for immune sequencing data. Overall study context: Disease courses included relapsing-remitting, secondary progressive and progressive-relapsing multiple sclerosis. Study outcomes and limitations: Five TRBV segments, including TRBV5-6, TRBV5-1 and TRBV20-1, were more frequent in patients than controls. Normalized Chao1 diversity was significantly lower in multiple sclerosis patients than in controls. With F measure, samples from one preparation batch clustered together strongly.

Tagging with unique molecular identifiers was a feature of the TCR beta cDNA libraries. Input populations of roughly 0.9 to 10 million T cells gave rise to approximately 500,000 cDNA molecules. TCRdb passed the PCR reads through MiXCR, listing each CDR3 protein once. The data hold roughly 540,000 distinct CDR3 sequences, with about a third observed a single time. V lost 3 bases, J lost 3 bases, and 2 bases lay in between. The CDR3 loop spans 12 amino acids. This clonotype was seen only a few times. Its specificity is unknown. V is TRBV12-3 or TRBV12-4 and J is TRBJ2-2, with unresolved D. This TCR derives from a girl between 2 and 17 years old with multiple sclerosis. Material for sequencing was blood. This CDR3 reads CASSFYTGELFF. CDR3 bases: TGTGCCAGCAGTTTTTACACCGGGGAGCTGTTTTTT.